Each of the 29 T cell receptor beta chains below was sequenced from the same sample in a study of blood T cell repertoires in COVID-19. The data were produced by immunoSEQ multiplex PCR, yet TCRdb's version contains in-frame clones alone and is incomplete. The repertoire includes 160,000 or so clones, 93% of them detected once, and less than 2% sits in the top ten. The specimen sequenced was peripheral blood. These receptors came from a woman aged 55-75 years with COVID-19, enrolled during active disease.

The CDR3 nucleotides are TGTGCCAGCAGCGGGACAGGGGGCAATCAGCCCCAGCATTTT. Amino acid sequence: CASSGTGGNQPQHF. The chain uses TRBV6-5 and TRBJ1-5; 10 bases map to TRBD1. This CDR3 has 14 residues. Germline V gene data show CDR1 as MNHEY and CDR2 as SVGAGI. Trimming removed 6 bases from V and 2 bases from J; junction bases left unmatched: 1.

The CDR3 DNA is TGTGCCAGCAGCGTAGGTGGGGGACTAGCCAAAAACATTCAGTACTTC. This translates into CASSVGGGLAKNIQYF. The chain joins TRBV9 to TRBJ2-4; D perhaps matches TRBD2 (6 bases). Germline V CDR1 and CDR2: SGDLS, YYNGEE. The V end lost 0 bases, the J end lost 0 bases, and 10 bases lay between the germline ends. The CDR3 spans 16 residues. Supplemented by reference TRBV9 and TRBJ2-4, the full variable domain reads DSGVTQTPKHLITATGQRVTLRCSPRSGDLSVYWYQQSLDQGLQFLIQYYNGEERAKGNILERFSAQQFPDLHSELNLSSLELGDSALYFCASSVGGGLAKNIQYFGAGTRLSVL.

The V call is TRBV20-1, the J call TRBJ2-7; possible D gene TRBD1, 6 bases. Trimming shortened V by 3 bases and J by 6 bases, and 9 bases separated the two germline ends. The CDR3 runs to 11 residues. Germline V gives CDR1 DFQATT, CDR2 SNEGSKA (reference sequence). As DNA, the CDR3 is TGCAGTGCTAGGACAGGCACCGAGCAGTACTTC. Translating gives CSARTGTEQYF.

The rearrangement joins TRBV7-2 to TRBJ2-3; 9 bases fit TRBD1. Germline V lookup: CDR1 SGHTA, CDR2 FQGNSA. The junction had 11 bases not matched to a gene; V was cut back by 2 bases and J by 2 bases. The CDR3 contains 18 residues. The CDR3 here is CASSLRGTGWDTTDTQYF. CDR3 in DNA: TGTGCCAGCAGCTTAAGGGGGACAGGGTGGGACACCACAGATACGCAGTATTTT.

CDR3 sequence: CASSPGTGQDTQYF. The CDR3 DNA follows: TGCGCCAGCAGCCCTGGGACAGGTCAAGATACGCAGTATTTT. This rearrangement joins TRBV5-1 to TRBJ2-3; 8 nucleotides agree with TRBD1. The CDR3 spans 14 residues. The V gene's germline CDR1 is SGHRS and CDR2 YFSETQ. After removal of 4 bases from V and 5 bases from J, the junction contained 6 bases not matched to a gene.

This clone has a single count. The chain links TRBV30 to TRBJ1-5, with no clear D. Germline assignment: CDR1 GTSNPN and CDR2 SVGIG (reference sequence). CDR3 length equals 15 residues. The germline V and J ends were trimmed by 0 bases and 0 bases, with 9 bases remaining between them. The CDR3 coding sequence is TGTGCCTGGAGTGTAGCTAGGAGTAGCAATCAGCCCCAGCATTTT. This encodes CAWSVARSSNQPQHF.

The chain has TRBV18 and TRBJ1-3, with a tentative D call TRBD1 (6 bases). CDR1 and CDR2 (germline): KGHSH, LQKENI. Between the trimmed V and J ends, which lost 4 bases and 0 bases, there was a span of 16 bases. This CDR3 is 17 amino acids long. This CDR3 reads CASSLVYRVGSGNTIYF. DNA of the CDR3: TGTGCCAGCTCACTGGTCTACAGGGTTGGCTCTGGAAACACCATATATTTT.

The CDR3 DNA is TGTGCCAGCAGCCAAACGGCCCCTAGCGGGGTCACAGATACGCAGTATTTT. It translates to CASSQTAPSGVTDTQYF. This sequence joins TRBV3-1 (or the pseudogene TRBV3-2) and TRBJ2-3; 9 bases align to TRBD2. This CDR3 comprises 17 residues. After removal of 2 bases from V and 2 bases from J, the junction contained 8 bases not matched to a gene. The germline CDR1 and CDR2 sequences are LGHDT and YNNKEL (reference sequence).

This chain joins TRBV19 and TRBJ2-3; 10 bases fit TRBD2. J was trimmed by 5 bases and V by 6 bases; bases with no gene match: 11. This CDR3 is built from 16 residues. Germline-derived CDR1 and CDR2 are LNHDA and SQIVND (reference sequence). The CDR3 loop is CASSAQRGGAKDTQYF. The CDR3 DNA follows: TGTGCCAGTAGCGCTCAGCGGGGGGGGGCGAAAGATACGCAGTATTTT.

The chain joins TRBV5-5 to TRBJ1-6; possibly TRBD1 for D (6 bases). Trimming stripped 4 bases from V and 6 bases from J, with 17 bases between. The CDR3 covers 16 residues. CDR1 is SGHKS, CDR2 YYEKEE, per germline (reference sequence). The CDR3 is CASSTLRGGSNSPLHF. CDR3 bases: TGTGCCAGCAGCACCCTCCGGGGGGGCAGTAATTCACCCCTCCACTTT.

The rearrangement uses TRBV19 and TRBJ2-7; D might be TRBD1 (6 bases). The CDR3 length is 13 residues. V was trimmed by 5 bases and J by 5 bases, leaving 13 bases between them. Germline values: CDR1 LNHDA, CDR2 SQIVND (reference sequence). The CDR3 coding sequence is TGTGCCAGTAGTCCCGGGACAACCAACGAGCAGTACTTC. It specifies CASSPGTTNEQYF.

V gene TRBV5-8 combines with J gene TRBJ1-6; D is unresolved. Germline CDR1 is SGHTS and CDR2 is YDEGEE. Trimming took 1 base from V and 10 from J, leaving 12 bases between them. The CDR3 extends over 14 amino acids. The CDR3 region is CASSLTSGDSPLHF. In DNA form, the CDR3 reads TGTGCCAGCAGCTTGACTAGTGGTGACTCACCCCTCCACTTT.

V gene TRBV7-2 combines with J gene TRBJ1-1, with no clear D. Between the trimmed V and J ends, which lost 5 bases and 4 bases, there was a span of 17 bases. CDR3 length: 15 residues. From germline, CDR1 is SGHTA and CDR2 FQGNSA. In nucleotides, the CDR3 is TGTGCCAGCAGCCTAGGGTCCTTGGGAGCCACTGAAGCTTTCTTT. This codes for CASSLGSLGATEAFF.

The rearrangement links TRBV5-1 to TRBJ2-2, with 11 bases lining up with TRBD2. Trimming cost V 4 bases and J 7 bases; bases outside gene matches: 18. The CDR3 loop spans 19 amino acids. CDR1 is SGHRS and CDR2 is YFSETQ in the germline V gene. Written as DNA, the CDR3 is TGCGCCAGCAGCCCCCCCATATCTACTAGCGGGGGATCTAACGGGGAGCTGTTTTTT. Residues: CASSPPISTSGGSNGELFF. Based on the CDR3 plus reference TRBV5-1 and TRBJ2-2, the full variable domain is KAGVTQTPRYLIKTRGQQVTLSCSPISGHRSVSWYQQTPGQGLQFLFEYFSETQRNKGNFPGRFSGRQFSNSRSEMNVSTLELGDSALYLCASSPPISTSGGSNGELFFGEGSRLTVL.

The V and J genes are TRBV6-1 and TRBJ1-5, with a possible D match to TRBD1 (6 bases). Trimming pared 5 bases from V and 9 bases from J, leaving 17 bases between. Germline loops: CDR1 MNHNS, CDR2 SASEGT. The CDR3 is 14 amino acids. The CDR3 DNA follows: TGTGCCAGCAGTTCCAGGGGCACGGTTTGGCCCCAGCATTTT. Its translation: CASSSRGTVWPQHF.

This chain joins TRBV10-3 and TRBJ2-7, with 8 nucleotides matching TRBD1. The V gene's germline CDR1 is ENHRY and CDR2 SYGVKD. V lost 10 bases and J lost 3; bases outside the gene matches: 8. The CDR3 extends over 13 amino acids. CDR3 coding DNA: TGTGCCAACGGCCGGGACAGGAACTACGAGCAGTACTTC. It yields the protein CANGRDRNYEQYF.

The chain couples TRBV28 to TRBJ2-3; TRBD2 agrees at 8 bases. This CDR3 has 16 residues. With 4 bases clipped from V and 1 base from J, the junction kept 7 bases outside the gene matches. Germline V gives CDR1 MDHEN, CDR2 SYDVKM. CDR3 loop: CASSWPGGAGTDTQYF. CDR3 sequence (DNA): TGTGCCAGCAGTTGGCCGGGGGGGGCGGGCACAGATACGCAGTATTTT. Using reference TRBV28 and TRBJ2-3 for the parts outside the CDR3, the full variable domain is DVKVTQSSRYLVKRTGEKVFLECVQDMDHENMFWYRQDPGLGLRLIYFSYDVKMKEKGDIPEGYSVSREKKERFSLILESASTNQTSMYLCASSWPGGAGTDTQYFGPGTRLTVL.

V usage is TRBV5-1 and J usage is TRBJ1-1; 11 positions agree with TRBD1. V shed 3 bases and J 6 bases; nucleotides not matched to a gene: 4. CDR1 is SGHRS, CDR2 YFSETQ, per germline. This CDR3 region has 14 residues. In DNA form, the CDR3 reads TGCGCCAGCAGCTCTGGACAGGGGGCCGCTGAAGCTTTCTTT. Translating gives CASSSGQGAAEAFF.

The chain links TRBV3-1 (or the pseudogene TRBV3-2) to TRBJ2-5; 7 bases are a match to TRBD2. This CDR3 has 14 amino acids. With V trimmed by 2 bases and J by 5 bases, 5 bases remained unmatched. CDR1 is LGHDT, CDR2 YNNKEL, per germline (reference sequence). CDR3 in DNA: TGTGCCAGCAGCCAATTAGCGGGCGGGGAGACCCAGTACTTC. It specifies CASSQLAGGETQYF.

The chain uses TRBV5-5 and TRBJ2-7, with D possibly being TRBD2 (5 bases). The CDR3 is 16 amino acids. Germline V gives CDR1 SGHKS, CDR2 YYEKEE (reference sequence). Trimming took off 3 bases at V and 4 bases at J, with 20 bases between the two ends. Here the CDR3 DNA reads TGTGCCAGCAGCTCCTCCGAACCTATACTAGTTTACGAGCAGTACTTC. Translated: CASSSSEPILVYEQYF.

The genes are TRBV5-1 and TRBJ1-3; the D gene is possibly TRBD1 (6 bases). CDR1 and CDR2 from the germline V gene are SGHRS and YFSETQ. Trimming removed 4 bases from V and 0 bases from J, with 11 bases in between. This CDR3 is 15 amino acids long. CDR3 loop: CASSRDTLSGNTIYF. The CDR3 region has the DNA TGCGCCAGCAGCCGGGACACTCTCTCTGGAAACACCATATATTTT.

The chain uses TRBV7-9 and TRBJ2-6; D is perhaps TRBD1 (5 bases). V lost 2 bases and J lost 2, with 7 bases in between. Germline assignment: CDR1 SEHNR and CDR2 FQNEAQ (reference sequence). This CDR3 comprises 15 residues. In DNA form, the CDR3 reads TGTGCCAGCAGCTTATGGGGCGCTGGGGCCAACGTCCTGACTTTC. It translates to CASSLWGAGANVLTF. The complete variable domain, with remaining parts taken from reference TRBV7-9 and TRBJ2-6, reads DTGVSQNPRHKITKRGQNVTFRCDPISEHNRLYWYRQTLGQGPEFLTYFQNEAQLEKSRLLSDRFSAERPKGSFSTLEIQRTEQGDSAMYLCASSLWGAGANVLTFGAGSRLTVL.

CDR3 sequence: CASSLDGGYQPQHF. The CDR3 nucleotides are TGCGCCAGCAGCTTGGACGGGGGATATCAGCCCCAGCATTTT. V and J are TRBV5-1 and TRBJ1-5, with D tentatively TRBD1 (5 bases). Germline CDR1 and CDR2: SGHRS and YFSETQ. The CDR3 runs 14 residues. The ends were cut back, 0 bases at V and 5 bases at J, with 9 bases in the middle.

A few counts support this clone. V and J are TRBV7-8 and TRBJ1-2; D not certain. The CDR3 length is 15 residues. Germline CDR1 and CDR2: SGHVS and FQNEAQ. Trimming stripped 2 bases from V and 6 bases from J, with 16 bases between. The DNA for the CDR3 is TGTGCCAGCAGCTTATTCGGGGTCCGGGATGATGGCTACACCTTC. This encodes CASSLFGVRDDGYTF.

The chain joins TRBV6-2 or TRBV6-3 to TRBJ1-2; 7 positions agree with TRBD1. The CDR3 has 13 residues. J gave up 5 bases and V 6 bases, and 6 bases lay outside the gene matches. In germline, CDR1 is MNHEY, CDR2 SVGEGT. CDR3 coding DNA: TGTGCCAGCAGCTCCCAGGGGGTTTATGGCTACACCTTC. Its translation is CASSSQGVYGYTF.

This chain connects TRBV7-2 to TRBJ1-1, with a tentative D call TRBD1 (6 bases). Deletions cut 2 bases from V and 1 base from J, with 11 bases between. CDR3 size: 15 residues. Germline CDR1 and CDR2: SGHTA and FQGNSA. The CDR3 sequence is CASSLFEGENTEAFF. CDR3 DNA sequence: TGTGCCAGCAGCTTATTCGAGGGGGAGAACACTGAAGCTTTCTTT.

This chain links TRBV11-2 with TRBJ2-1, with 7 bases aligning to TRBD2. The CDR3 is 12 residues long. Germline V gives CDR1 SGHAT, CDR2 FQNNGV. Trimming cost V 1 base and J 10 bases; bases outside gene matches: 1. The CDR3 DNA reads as TGTGCCAGCAGCTTAGCGGGGGGAGAGCAGTTCTTC. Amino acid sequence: CASSLAGGEQFF.

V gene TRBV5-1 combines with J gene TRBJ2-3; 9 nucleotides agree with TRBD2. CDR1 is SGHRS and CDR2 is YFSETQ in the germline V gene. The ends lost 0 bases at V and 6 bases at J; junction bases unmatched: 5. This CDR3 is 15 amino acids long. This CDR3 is CASSLVGSGGDTQYF. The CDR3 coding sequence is TGCGCCAGCAGCTTGGTCGGTAGCGGGGGTGATACGCAGTATTTT.

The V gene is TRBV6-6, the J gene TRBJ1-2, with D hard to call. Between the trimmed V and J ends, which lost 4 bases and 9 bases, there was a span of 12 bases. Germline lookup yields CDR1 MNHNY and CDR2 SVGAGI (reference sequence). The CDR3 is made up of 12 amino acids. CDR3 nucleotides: TGTGCCAGCAGTTTCCGAGAGGGTAGCTACACCTTC. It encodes CASSFREGSYTF.